This passage covers 13 T cell receptor beta chains from one sample sequenced in a study of shared clonotypes between healthy human individuals. Assay: immunoSEQ multiplex PCR; the TCRdb copy retains only in-frame clones and omits some. The table includes roughly 890,000 clones, 90% to 95% detected once. CD8 cells classed as naive were CD45RO-negative and positively selected for CCR7, excluding terminally differentiated effector memory CD45RA+ cells. Sequenced: naive CD8+ T cells sorted from blood. These receptors were collected from a man aged 30-40 years in good health.

This rearrangement joins TRBV4-2 to TRBJ1-5; TRBD1 aligns across 10 bases. Germline trimming cut 0 bases from V and 2 bases from J; bases unmatched to any gene: 10. Looked up from germline, CDR1 is LGHNA and CDR2 is YNFKEQ. This CDR3 is 19 amino acids long. CDR3 in amino acids: CASSQEDFRTGGRNQPQHF. In DNA, the CDR3 is TGTGCCAGCAGCCAAGAGGACTTTAGGACAGGGGGTCGCAATCAGCCCCAGCATTTT.

This clone was found once. The chain joins TRBV7-6 to TRBJ2-5; no firm D call. Germline loops: CDR1 SGHVS, CDR2 FNYEAQ. Trimming stripped 6 bases from V and 2 bases from J, with 16 bases between. This CDR3 spans 15 amino acids. For the CDR3, the DNA is TGTGCCAGCAGTCGCAGCCATTCGGTTCAAGAGACCCAGTACTTC. Translation: CASSRSHSVQETQYF.

The chain carries TRBV10-3 and TRBJ2-7; unclear D gene. The CDR3 covers 12 residues. Germline CDR1 reads ENHRY; CDR2 reads SYGVKD. The V end lost 5 bases, the J end lost 3 bases, and 8 bases lay between the germline ends. CDR3 sequence reads: CAISPTDYEQYF. The CDR3 region has the DNA TGTGCCATCAGTCCTACAGACTACGAGCAGTACTTC.

This clone appeared a few times. Other DNA variants within this sample encode the same CDR3. V and J are TRBV6-5 and TRBJ2-7; D is uncertain. Germline V CDR1 and CDR2: MNHEY, SVGAGI. The CDR3 is made up of 9 amino acids. The V end lost 8 bases, the J end lost 3 bases, and 2 bases lay between the germline ends. For the CDR3, the DNA is TGTGCCAGCGGCTACGAGCAGTACTTC. Its protein product is CASGYEQYF.

This sequence joins TRBV27 and TRBJ2-7; TRBD1 aligns across 7 bases. This CDR3 region has 16 residues. The trim removed 3 bases at V and 3 bases at J, leaving 11 bases unmatched. Germline V gives CDR1 MNHEY, CDR2 SMNVEV (reference sequence). The CDR3 is CASSFQPLTGIYEQYF. CDR3 bases: TGTGCCAGCAGTTTTCAGCCCTTGACAGGGATCTACGAGCAGTACTTC.

The chain couples TRBV6-6 to TRBJ1-1, with D possibly TRBD1 on 5 matching bases. The V end was cut by 5 bases, the J end by 5 bases, with 21 bases between. Germline assignment: CDR1 MNHNY and CDR2 SVGAGI (reference sequence). The length of the CDR3 is 16 residues. This CDR3 reads CASSHPRQGRGTEAFF. The CDR3 DNA reads as TGTGCCAGCAGTCACCCGCGGCAGGGACGGGGAACTGAAGCTTTCTTT.

This clone appeared once. The CDR3 sequence: CASSNPSSNEQFF. CDR3 DNA sequence: TGTGCCAGCAGCAATCCTAGCAGTAATGAGCAGTTCTTC. The J gene is TRBJ2-1, the V gene TRBV11-3; D is possibly TRBD2 (5 bases). V dropped 5 bases and J dropped 7 bases, with 12 bases sitting between them. Germline CDR1 is SGHNT and CDR2 is YENEEA. The CDR3 is made up of 13 amino acids. The entire variable domain, with the rest obtained from reference TRBV11-3 and TRBJ2-1, is as follows: EAGVVQSPRYKIIEKKQPVAFWCNPISGHNTLYWYLQNLGQGPELLIRYENEEAVDDSQLPKDRFSAERLKGVDSTLKIQPAELGDSAVYLCASSNPSSNEQFFGPGTRLTVL.

This clone was recorded only once. In DNA form, the CDR3 reads TGTGCCAGCCAACTAGCGGGAGTAAGCAATGAGCAGTTCTTC. This sequence encodes CASQLAGVSNEQFF. This chain joins TRBV25-1 and TRBJ2-1; TRBD2 agrees at 11 bases. J lost 6 bases, V lost 8 bases, and 6 bases had no gene match. Per the germline V gene, CDR1 is MGHDK and CDR2 is SYGVNS. CDR3 size: 14 residues.

CDR3 nucleotide sequence: TGTGCCAGCAGCTTACACGGGACACCCGACTACGAGCAGTACTTC. Protein sequence: CASSLHGTPDYEQYF. The rearrangement joins TRBV7-3 to TRBJ2-7; a weak D match, TRBD1 (6 bases). V was trimmed by 2 bases and J by 3 bases, leaving 14 bases between them. This CDR3 region has 15 residues. Per germline, CDR1 SGHTA and CDR2 FQGTGA.

The chain joins TRBV5-6 to TRBJ2-1; 12 bases align to TRBD2. Germline V gene lookup returns CDR1 SGHDT and CDR2 YYEEEE. CDR3 size: 18 residues. With V trimmed by 2 bases and J by 2 bases, 8 bases remained unmatched. CDR3 sequence reads: CASSLTSGRRGPYNEQFF. For the CDR3, the DNA is TGTGCCAGCAGCTTAACTAGCGGGAGGCGCGGGCCCTACAATGAGCAGTTCTTC.

In the case of this clone: Other DNA sequences in the same sample also yield this CDR3. The chain combines TRBV7-9 with TRBJ2-2, with a possible D match to TRBD1 (5 bases). V shed 4 bases and J shed 8 bases, with 14 bases lying between them. This CDR3 has 14 residues. The germline CDR1 and CDR2 sequences are SEHNR and FQNEAQ (reference sequence). CDR3 amino acids: CASSSGLAGGELFF. CDR3 bases: TGTGCCAGCAGCTCAGGGCTGGCAGGGGGGGAGCTGTTTTTT.

The CDR3 is CATSSLTTGFSKNIQYF. In DNA form, the CDR3 reads TGTGCCACCAGCAGTCTCACAACAGGGTTTTCCAAAAACATTCAGTACTTC. This sequence joins TRBV15 and TRBJ2-4; maybe TRBD1 (6 bases). CDR3 length equals 17 residues. Trimming took off 3 bases at V and 2 bases at J, with 17 bases between the two ends. CDR1 LNHNV and CDR2 YYDKDF come from the germline V gene (reference sequence). Complete variable domain (other parts from reference TRBV15 and TRBJ2-4): DAMVIQNPRYQVTQFGKPVTLSCSQTLNHNVMYWYQQKSSQAPKLLFHYYDKDFNNEADTPDNFQSRRPNTSFCFLDIRSPGLGDTAMYLCATSSLTTGFSKNIQYFGAGTRLSVL.

This chain links TRBV11-2 with TRBJ2-1, with 16 positions matching TRBD2. Germline V gene lookup returns CDR1 SGHAT and CDR2 FQNNGV. V was clipped by 4 bases and J by 8 bases; unmatched bases: 5. The length of the CDR3 is 16 residues. The CDR3 DNA is TGTGCCAGCAGCTCGGGACTAGCGGGAGGGGGGGATGAGCAGTTCTTC. It encodes CASSSGLAGGGDEQFF.